The text below deals with one TCR beta chain. Its antigen remains unknown. The entry originates in a study of cytomegalovirus exposure and HLA in healthy donors. Overall study findings and caveats: Accurate HLA-A and HLA-B prediction from TCR beta sequences was reported for most subjects. Association of a missense DCLRE1C variant with TCR beta V- and J-gene trimming was reported in a later analysis. The number of N-insertions in an Asian-associated ancestry cluster was reportedly below the approximately 680-donor mean in a later analysis.

This CDR3 comprises 19 residues. The V end lost 8 bases, the J end lost 2 bases, and 28 bases lay between the germline ends. CDR1 MDHEN and CDR2 SYDVKM come from the germline V gene. PCR amplification relied on 60 Vbeta primers (plus 13 Jbeta primers). Sequencing used immunoSEQ multiplex PCR; TCRdb keeps in-frame clones, though not all of them. The table has some 100,000 clones, roughly two thirds seen once. Sequencing was performed on PBMCs. The clonotype was recovered from a man in his forties or fifties in good health and CMV-seronegative. The V gene is TRBV28, the J gene TRBJ1-5; D not resolved. CDR3 nucleotide sequence: TGTGCCAGCTCATCCACGAACATGATGGGAGTTGAGGGCAATCAGCCCCAGCATTTT. This sequence encodes CASSSTNMMGVEGNQPQHF. The whole variable domain, filled in from reference TRBV28 and TRBJ1-5, reads DVKVTQSSRYLVKRTGEKVFLECVQDMDHENMFWYRQDPGLGLRLIYFSYDVKMKEKGDIPEGYSVSREKKERFSLILESASTNQTSMYLCASSSTNMMGVEGNQPQHFGDGTRLSIL.